These 28 T cell receptor beta chains originate from one sample sequenced in a study of cytomegalovirus exposure and HLA in healthy donors. A multiplex PCR was run with 60 Vbeta primers and 13 Jbeta primers. Clones were sequenced by immunoSEQ multiplex PCR, and TCRdb holds only the in-frame ones, with some missing. The table has some 130,000 clones, about 75% seen once. Specimen: PBMCs. Receptors originate from a woman between 40 and 55 years old in good health and CMV-seronegative.

The chain employs TRBV6-1 and TRBJ2-2; possibly TRBD1 for D (5 bases). The germline CDR1 and CDR2 sequences are MNHNS and SASEGT. V shed 6 bases and J shed 4 bases, with 6 bases lying between them. The CDR3 length is 12 residues. The chain's CDR3 is CASRQGTGELFF. The CDR3 region has the DNA TGTGCCAGCAGGCAGGGCACCGGGGAGCTGTTTTTT.

The chain joins TRBV28 to TRBJ2-7; TRBD1 is a possible D gene (5 bases). V was cut by 6 bases and J by 1 base, with 13 bases left in between. Germline CDR1 is MDHEN and CDR2 is SYDVKM. The CDR3 contains 14 residues. CDR3 DNA: TGTGCCAGCAGGGGTGCTCAGGGATCCTACGAGCAGTACTTC. The encoded protein is CASRGAQGSYEQYF. The variable domain in full, with the rest retrieved from reference TRBV28 and TRBJ2-7, is DVKVTQSSRYLVKRTGEKVFLECVQDMDHENMFWYRQDPGLGLRLIYFSYDVKMKEKGDIPEGYSVSREKKERFSLILESASTNQTSMYLCASRGAQGSYEQYFGPGTRLTVT.

The chain uses TRBV2 and TRBJ2-5; D is possibly TRBD1 (5 bases). The length of the CDR3 is 14 residues. Between the trimmed V and J ends, which lost 4 bases and 5 bases, there was a span of 14 bases. CDR1 is SNHLY, CDR2 FYNNEI, per germline. CDR3 bases: TGTGCCAGCAGTGCCCAGGGTATTAGCGAGACCCAGTACTTC. Its protein is CASSAQGISETQYF. The full variable domain, completed using reference TRBV2 and TRBJ2-5, is EPEVTQTPSHQVTQMGQEVILRCVPISNHLYFYWYRQILGQKVEFLVSFYNNEISEKSEIFDDQFSVERPDGSNFTLKIRSTKLEDSAMYFCASSAQGISETQYFGPGTRLLVL.

This clone was seen a few times. The rearrangement uses TRBV5-5 and TRBJ1-2; D not resolved. V lost 0 bases to trimming and J lost 2 bases, with 11 bases between them. This CDR3 has 15 amino acids. Germline V CDR1 and CDR2: SGHKS, YYEKEE (reference sequence). The CDR3 sequence: CASSLALGGNYGYTF. The CDR3 bases are TGTGCCAGCAGCTTGGCCTTAGGAGGGAACTATGGCTACACCTTC.

The table lists this clone with a few counts. This chain uses TRBV28 with TRBJ1-4; 8 bases are a match to TRBD1. V trimming: 8 bases; J trimming: 8 bases; junction bases outside the gene matches: 4. Germline CDR1 reads MDHEN; CDR2 reads SYDVKM. CDR3 size: 12 residues. CDR3 region: CASLGQGEKLFF. CDR3 DNA sequence: TGTGCCAGCCTAGGACAGGGAGAAAAACTGTTTTTT.

The chain couples TRBV5-1 to TRBJ1-4, with 8 bases matching TRBD1. V was pared by 1 base and J by 6 bases, with 2 bases of the junction left unmatched. In germline, CDR1 is SGHRS, CDR2 YFSETQ. This CDR3 has 14 amino acids. In DNA, the CDR3 is TGCGCCAGCAGCTTGATGGGACAGGATGAAAAACTGTTTTTT. Protein: CASSLMGQDEKLFF.

In this sample, this clone turned up once. This chain connects TRBV25-1 to TRBJ1-2; D might be TRBD1 (5 bases). The ends were cut back, 8 bases at V and 5 bases at J, with 12 bases in the middle. CDR3 size: 12 residues. Germline CDR1 and CDR2: MGHDK and SYGVNS. In nucleotides, the CDR3 is TGTGCCAGCGCCTCGGGGACTTATGGCTACACCTTC. Translation: CASASGTYGYTF.

The table lists this clone with a few counts. This rearrangement joins TRBV6-1 to TRBJ1-5; no firm D call. The germline V and J ends were trimmed by 2 bases and 4 bases, with 12 bases remaining between them. The CDR3 has 15 residues. CDR1 and CDR2 (germline): MNHNS, SASEGT. The CDR3 is CASSELVNANQPQHF. The CDR3 nucleotides are TGTGCCAGCAGTGAACTGGTCAATGCGAATCAGCCCCAGCATTTT.

This sequence joins TRBV27 and TRBJ2-7; maybe TRBD1 (6 bases). The CDR3 runs 13 residues. Trimming pared 3 bases from V and 6 bases from J, leaving 12 bases between. Germline CDR1 is MNHEY and CDR2 is SMNVEV (reference sequence). DNA for the CDR3: TGTGCCAGCAGTTTGCGGCAGGGGCGCGAGCAGTACTTC. Translating gives CASSLRQGREQYF.

This chain uses TRBV4-3 with TRBJ2-5; the D gene is possibly TRBD1 (7 bases). Germline CDR1 and CDR2: LGHNA and YSLEER. V dropped 1 base and J dropped 4 bases, with 16 bases sitting between them. The CDR3 is 16 residues long. The CDR3 bases are TGCGCCAGCAGCCAAGTTGTGGGCCAGGGGGGAGAGACCCAGTACTTC. Its translation is CASSQVVGQGGETQYF.

There are a few counts of this clone. The chain is built from TRBV30 and TRBJ1-1; no definite D call. Germline V lookup: CDR1 GTSNPN, CDR2 SVGIG (reference sequence). The CDR3 totals 13 residues. The V end lost 4 bases, the J end lost 6 bases, and 15 bases lay between the germline ends. The CDR3 coding sequence is TGTGCCTGGACCACACTACACTCTCCTGAAGCTTTCTTT. Encoded protein: CAWTTLHSPEAFF.

The V and J genes are TRBV30 and TRBJ1-2, with 7 bases fitting TRBD1. The CDR3 sequence is 12 residues long. Trimming removed 2 bases from V and 6 bases from J; junction bases left unmatched: 3. CDR1 is GTSNPN, CDR2 SVGIG, per germline (reference sequence). The CDR3 DNA sequence: TGTGCCTGGAGTACGACAGGGAATGGCTACACCTTC. Translated: CAWSTTGNGYTF. The full variable domain, its missing parts supplied by reference TRBV30 and TRBJ1-2, is SQTIHQWPATLVQPVGSPLSLECTVEGTSNPNLYWYRQAAGRGLQLLFYSVGIGQISSEVPQNLSASRPQDRQFILSSKKLLLSDSGFYLCAWSTTGNGYTFGSGTRLTVV.

The rearrangement uses TRBV5-1 and TRBJ1-2; no clear D. Deletions cut 0 bases from V and 0 bases from J, with 6 bases between. The CDR3 loop spans 14 amino acids. CDR1 SGHRS and CDR2 YFSETQ come from the germline V gene. CDR3 sequence (DNA): TGCGCCAGCAGCTTGGAGTCAGCTAACTATGGCTACACCTTC. Its translation: CASSLESANYGYTF.

V is TRBV5-4 and J is TRBJ1-1; D call uncertain. Trimming pared 4 bases from V and 1 base from J, leaving 8 bases between. The CDR3 contains 13 residues. Germline V CDR1 and CDR2: SGHNT, YYREEE (reference sequence). CDR3 in DNA: TGTGCCAGCAGCCGGGAAGAGAACACTGAAGCTTTCTTT. Translating gives CASSREENTEAFF.

The rearrangement uses TRBV19 and TRBJ1-5; perhaps TRBD1 as D (5 bases). CDR1 LNHDA and CDR2 SQIVND come from the germline V gene (reference sequence). This CDR3 spans 13 amino acids. V lost 5 bases and J 3 bases, leaving 8 bases between the germline ends. CDR3 loop: CASSVGLNQPQHF. In nucleotides, the CDR3 is TGTGCCAGTAGTGTGGGGCTCAATCAGCCCCAGCATTTT. The whole variable domain, remainder taken from reference TRBV19 and TRBJ1-5, is DGGITQSPKYLFRKEGQNVTLSCEQNLNHDAMYWYRQDPGQGLRLIYYSQIVNDFQKGDIAEGYSVSREKKESFPLTVTSAQKNPTAFYLCASSVGLNQPQHFGDGTRLSIL.

This chain links TRBV7-9 with TRBJ1-1; D may be TRBD1 (6 bases). The CDR3 loop spans 15 amino acids. The germline V and J ends were trimmed by 5 bases and 5 bases, with 18 bases remaining between them. Germline lookup yields CDR1 SEHNR and CDR2 FQNEAQ (reference sequence). CDR3 in DNA: TGTGCCAGCAGCCATAACACAGGGATTGGGACTGAAGCTTTCTTT. Its protein product is CASSHNTGIGTEAFF.

This chain joins TRBV28 and TRBJ1-2; 12 bases agree with TRBD1. The CDR3 totals 16 residues. V lost 6 bases and J lost 7; bases outside the gene matches: 12. CDR1 and CDR2 (germline): MDHEN, SYDVKM. The CDR3 region is CASRFLPGQGASGYTF. CDR3 DNA: TGTGCCAGCAGATTCCTCCCGGGACAGGGGGCGTCTGGCTACACCTTC.

The chain carries TRBV5-6 and TRBJ2-2; 8 positions match TRBD2. The germline CDR1 and CDR2 sequences are SGHDT and YYEEEE. With V trimmed by 4 bases and J by 5 bases, 13 bases remained unmatched. The CDR3 covers 17 residues. The CDR3 reads CASSPLSTGGRTGELFF. Here the CDR3 DNA reads TGTGCCAGCAGCCCTCTCTCGACGGGGGGGAGGACCGGGGAGCTGTTTTTT.

The CDR3 loop reads CASSSLGPAPVMSYGYTF. CDR3 coding DNA: TGTGCCAGCAGCTCCTTGGGCCCGGCGCCGGTAATGAGCTATGGCTACACCTTC. The V gene is TRBV7-9, the J gene TRBJ1-2; D gene ambiguous. The CDR3 runs to 18 residues. The germline V gene has CDR1 SEHNR and CDR2 FQNEAQ (reference sequence). V was trimmed by 4 bases and J by 4 bases, leaving 25 bases between them.

The gene calls are TRBV9 and TRBJ1-1; D perhaps matches TRBD1 (6 bases). Germline lookup yields CDR1 SGDLS and CDR2 YYNGEE. The V gene lost 7 bases and the J gene lost 3 bases, with 19 bases spanning the gap. The CDR3 is 15 residues long. The CDR3 region is CASYPGAGRDTEAFF. The DNA of the CDR3 is TGTGCCAGCTACCCGGGGGCAGGGAGGGACACTGAAGCTTTCTTT.

The chain links TRBV7-8 to TRBJ1-4, with D maybe TRBD1 (5 bases). CDR1 SGHVS and CDR2 FQNEAQ come from the germline V gene. This CDR3 is built from 16 residues. Trimming left V 1 base short and J 5 bases short, with 14 bases between. The CDR3 DNA reads TGTGCCAGCAGCTTAGTTCCGGGGGAAGCGAATGAAAAACTGTTTTTT. Translation gives CASSLVPGEANEKLFF.

Worth noting for this clone: In the same sample, other DNA sequences code for this CDR3. The gene calls are TRBV7-9 and TRBJ1-5, with no clear D. The germline gives CDR1 SEHNR, CDR2 FQNEAQ (reference sequence). The V end lost 4 bases, the J end lost 4 bases, and 5 bases lay between the germline ends. This CDR3 contains 12 residues. CDR3 in DNA: TGTGCCAGCAGCTCCTTAAATCAGCCCCAGCATTTT. Protein: CASSSLNQPQHF.

The V gene is TRBV29-1, the J gene TRBJ1-2; 9 bases are shared with TRBD1. The length of the CDR3 is 14 residues. Losses at the gene ends were 6 bases for V and 0 bases for J; bases not matched to a gene: 5. Germline-derived CDR1 and CDR2 are SQVTM and ANQGSEA. This CDR3 is CSVGQGESNYGYTF. The CDR3 nucleotides read TGCAGCGTGGGACAGGGCGAATCTAACTATGGCTACACCTTC.

The rearrangement links TRBV19 to TRBJ2-5, with a possible D match to TRBD1 (5 bases). The CDR3 is made up of 17 amino acids. V was trimmed by 2 bases and J by 2 bases, leaving 18 bases between them. From germline, CDR1 is LNHDA and CDR2 SQIVND (reference sequence). The CDR3 coding sequence is TGTGCCAGTAGTATAACAACCGCACAGGCCGGTCAAGAGACCCAGTACTTC. Its protein is CASSITTAQAGQETQYF.

The chain uses TRBV5-1 and TRBJ1-2; no firm D call. Trimming shortened V by 0 bases and J by 0 bases, and 9 bases separated the two germline ends. Germline CDR1 and CDR2: SGHRS and YFSETQ. The CDR3 has 15 amino acids. The CDR3 sequence is CASSLAGPPNYGYTF. CDR3 in DNA: TGCGCCAGCAGCTTGGCCGGTCCGCCTAACTATGGCTACACCTTC.

This sequence joins TRBV4-2 and TRBJ2-5; 8 bases agree with TRBD2. This CDR3 contains 15 residues. Germline V gene lookup returns CDR1 LGHNA and CDR2 YNFKEQ. V shed 1 base, J shed 4 bases, and the junction held 5 bases outside the gene matches. The CDR3 loop is CASSQVGGGSETQYF. The CDR3 DNA is TGTGCCAGCAGCCAAGTTGGCGGGGGGTCAGAGACCCAGTACTTC.

Only a few counts were recorded for this clone. The CDR3 reads CASSDPGQGMEQYF. The CDR3, as DNA: TGTGCCAGCAGTGATCCCGGACAGGGGATGGAGCAGTACTTC. The rearrangement uses TRBV25-1 and TRBJ2-7; 9 nucleotides line up with TRBD1. The trim removed 3 bases at V and 7 bases at J, leaving 7 bases unmatched. The CDR3 has 14 amino acids. Germline V gene sequence: CDR1 MGHDK, CDR2 SYGVNS.

This chain uses TRBV4-1 with TRBJ1-2, with 7 bases lining up with TRBD1. After removal of 3 bases from V and 8 bases from J, the junction contained 9 bases not matched to a gene. The V gene's germline CDR1 is MGHRA and CDR2 YSYEKL. This CDR3 comprises 14 residues. The CDR3: CASSHRADRDGYTF. The CDR3 DNA follows: TGCGCCAGCAGCCACCGTGCCGACAGGGACGGCTACACCTTC.